A selection of T cell receptor beta chains follows, all from one sample in a study of monozygotic twins with inflammatory bowel disease. TCRdb re-called the 5' RACE reads and gives one entry per CDR3 protein, without DNA. Its table lists around 220,000 distinct CDR3 sequences. The sample was blood. These receptors came from a human donor with ulcerative colitis or Crohn's disease, or a healthy co-twin of an affected twin (not recorded which). Both conserved end residues are part of each CDR3.

J	V	CDR3
TRBJ2-7	TRBV5-1	CASSLDPGTTGEQYF
TRBJ2-5	TRBV3-1	CASSPAGPRLRETQYF
TRBJ2-7	TRBV6-1	CASFPSGTQNREQYF
TRBJ2-7	TRBV4-2	CASSQDLWQGGEQYF
TRBJ2-3	TRBV5-1	CASSYGQGRDTQYF
TRBJ2-1	TRBV2	CASSESGNEQFF
TRBJ1-2	TRBV5-6	CASSPAGANYGYTF
TRBJ2-3	TRBV7-6	CASSLAGAPSPDTQYF
TRBJ1-2	TRBV6-5	CASSYSAGGDGYTF
TRBJ1-5	TRBV7-2	CASSLEHQPQHF
TRBJ1-5	TRBV12-3/TRBV12-4	CASSPPEGNQPQHF
TRBJ1-1	TRBV25-1	CASSEAGRAAFF
TRBJ2-7	TRBV7-2	CASSLGRLAGDEQYF
TRBJ2-1	TRBV12-3/TRBV12-4	CASSYWGYRAYNEQFF
TRBJ2-1	TRBV29-1	CSVGFTGRTSGSGSYNEQFF
TRBJ2-7	TRBV12-3/TRBV12-4	CASRPTAGVPEQYF
TRBJ2-5	TRBV28	CASSLIPRRETQYF
TRBJ2-6	TRBV6-1	CASKVDSGANVLTF
TRBJ2-1	TRBV10-3	CAISESGGGSYNEQFF
TRBJ2-7	TRBV5-1	CASSLAPAGGATYEQYF
TRBJ2-3	TRBV5-1	CASSLPGLAGPGTDTQYF
TRBJ2-7	TRBV6-5	CASSYRLPGLVYEQYF
TRBJ2-2	TRBV5-4	CASSWAGINTGELFF
TRBJ1-2	TRBV4-1	CASSQDRQNYGYTF
TRBJ1-4	TRBV4-2	CASGLNGEKLFF
TRBJ1-2	TRBV14	CASSQRTGGTAGYTF
TRBJ1-1	TRBV6-5	CASNLQGGTLRTEAFF
TRBJ2-3	TRBV5-1	CASSVGTGVDTQYF
TRBJ2-6	TRBV27	CASSFHGTAGSGANVLTF
TRBJ2-5	TRBV14	CASSQGVELVGQETQYF
TRBJ2-7	TRBV20-1	CSAREQVGEQYF
TRBJ2-3	TRBV7-2	CASSPDIGSDTQYF
TRBJ1-3	TRBV3-1	CASSQLFSSGNTIYF
TRBJ1-5	TRBV7-9	CASSLSKAQPQHF
TRBJ2-1	TRBV15	CATSYLRGGTYNEQFF
TRBJ1-3	TRBV5-8	CASGEGMSDTIYF
TRBJ2-7	TRBV5-8	CASRTTGDRAYEQYF
TRBJ1-5	TRBV30	CAWSVQTGMSNQPQHF
TRBJ2-1	TRBV20-1	CSAPGQGTYNEQFF
TRBJ1-4	TRBV21-1	CASSSTTGEREKLFF
TRBJ2-7	TRBV7-9	CASSPIQGYEQYF
TRBJ1-6	TRBV27	CASSLVPQEGVYNSPLHF
TRBJ2-3	TRBV5-6	CASSCQGLADLTDTQYF
TRBJ1-4	TRBV12-3/TRBV12-4	CASRWSTTNEKLFF
TRBJ2-5	TRBV12-3/TRBV12-4	CASSPGQRETQYF